This T cell receptor (beta chain) was found in a study of blood T cell repertoires in COVID-19. The assay was immunoSEQ multiplex PCR, and TCRdb's table has in-frame clones only and misses some. The table lists approximately 300,000 clones, 80% to 90% of them singletons. V dropped 7 bases and J dropped 4 bases, with 17 bases sitting between them. The CDR3 loop spans 15 amino acids. CDR1 and CDR2 (germline): SNHLY, FYNNEI. The rearrangement uses TRBV2 and TRBJ2-1; a possible D gene is TRBD1 (6 bases). Material: peripheral blood. The receptor's source is a man younger than 30 who had recovered from COVID-19. DNA for the CDR3: TGTGCCAGCAAACAGGGTCCTGGGTATTACAATGAGCAGTTCTTC. As protein: CASKQGPGYYNEQFF.